Detailed here is one T cell receptor (beta chain). Per-patient samples, pretreatment and on-treatment, numbered 1 to 8. The assay was immunoSEQ multiplex PCR, and TCRdb's table has in-frame clones only and misses some. The sample holds tens of thousands of clones, nearly 90% seen once. This sample was taken from a study of PD-L1 blockade in urothelial cancer. J was trimmed by 1 base and V by 3 bases; bases with no gene match: 10. The germline CDR1 and CDR2 sequences are MGHDK and SYGVNS. The CDR3 contains 17 residues. The TCR originated in a man aged 60 to 75 with urothelial cancer. The rearrangement links TRBV25-1 to TRBJ1-1; 8 bases align to TRBD1. The material was PBMCs, obtained around atezolizumab (anti-PD-L1) treatment. The CDR3 sequence is CASSDPGAGGTNTEAFF. The CDR3 DNA is TGTGCCAGCAGTGATCCCGGGGCAGGGGGCACGAACACTGAAGCTTTCTTT.